These 21 T cell receptor beta chains originate from one sample sequenced in a study of blood T cell repertoires in COVID-19. TCRdb's copy holds only in-frame clones and misses some; the assay was immunoSEQ multiplex PCR. This sample has roughly 230,000 clones, with about 88% found just once. The sample consisted of peripheral blood. Source of these receptors: a woman in her thirties or forties who had recovered from COVID-19.

This clone was seen just once. The chain combines TRBV5-4 with TRBJ1-4, with D possibly TRBD1 on 6 matching bases. Trimming pared 0 bases from V and 5 bases from J, leaving 14 bases between. The CDR3 loop spans 16 amino acids. Germline lookup yields CDR1 SGHNT and CDR2 YYREEE (reference sequence). CDR3 nucleotides: TGTGCCAGCAGCTTGGCAACGACAGGCGTAAATGAAAAACTGTTTTTT. It is translated as CASSLATTGVNEKLFF.

The gene calls are TRBV10-1 and TRBJ1-5; 7 bases agree with TRBD1. The CDR3 covers 14 residues. Germline loops: CDR1 WNHNN, CDR2 SYGVQD (reference sequence). The V and J ends lost 5 bases and 5 bases, in that order; junction bases with no gene match: 6. The CDR3 region is CASSSGQGDQPQHF. The CDR3 region has the DNA TGCGCCAGCAGTTCAGGGCAGGGGGATCAGCCCCAGCATTTT.

The count of this clone is one. CDR3 nucleotides: TGTGCCAGCAGCGAAAATCCGACTAGCGGGGGTGGAGAGACCCAGTACTTC. It yields the protein CASSENPTSGGGETQYF. This rearrangement joins TRBV9 to TRBJ2-5; 12 bases map to TRBD2. V dropped 3 bases and J dropped 4; count of bases not matched to a gene: 10. The CDR3 is 17 amino acids. Germline CDR1 and CDR2: SGDLS and YYNGEE. Complete variable domain (other parts from reference TRBV9 and TRBJ2-5): DSGVTQTPKHLITATGQRVTLRCSPRSGDLSVYWYQQSLDQGLQFLIQYYNGEERAKGNILERFSAQQFPDLHSELNLSSLELGDSALYFCASSENPTSGGGETQYFGPGTRLLVL.

This chain joins TRBV11-3 and TRBJ2-4; 11 positions agree with TRBD2. Germline V gives CDR1 SGHNT, CDR2 YENEEA. This CDR3 has 19 residues. V lost 5 bases, J lost 1 base, and 13 bases stayed unmatched. In nucleotides, the CDR3 is TGTGCCAGCAGCACTAGGGATAGCGGGAGGGCCACGGCCAAAAACATTCAGTACTTC. Protein sequence: CASSTRDSGRATAKNIQYF.

This clone showed up just once. V and J are TRBV5-1 and TRBJ1-3, with 10 bases that match TRBD1. Germline CDR1 is SGHRS and CDR2 is YFSETQ. The CDR3 totals 16 residues. V lost 3 bases to trimming and J lost 0 bases; unmatched junction nucleotides: 3. CDR3 nucleotides: TGCGCCAGCAGCTCCGGGACAGGGGTCTCTGGAAACACCATATATTTT. It translates to CASSSGTGVSGNTIYF.

The rearrangement joins TRBV11-2 to TRBJ2-3; no clear D. The CDR3 is made up of 13 amino acids. The germline V gene has CDR1 SGHAT and CDR2 FQNNGV. V was trimmed by 3 bases and J by 4 bases, leaving 8 bases between them. CDR3 sequence (DNA): TGTGCCAGCAGCTTTTTCGAGTCAGATACGCAGTATTTT. Its protein is CASSFFESDTQYF.

The chain combines TRBV7-9 with TRBJ1-1; D is undetermined. The CDR3 runs 11 residues. Trimming removed 5 bases at V and 4 bases at J, with 5 bases between. CDR1 and CDR2 from the germline V gene are SEHNR and FQNEAQ (reference sequence). The CDR3 loop is CASSQSTEAFF. Here the CDR3 DNA reads TGTGCCAGCAGCCAGTCCACTGAAGCTTTCTTT.

This chain joins TRBV18 and TRBJ2-7; D may be TRBD2 (5 bases). Trimming left V 6 bases short and J 1 base short, with 19 bases between. The CDR3 is 16 residues long. Germline CDR1 KGHSH, CDR2 LQKENI. CDR3 DNA: TGTGCCAGCTCGCCTACCGGGGTAGGAAAGTCCTACGAGCAGTACTTC. This translates into CASSPTGVGKSYEQYF.

The chain uses TRBV5-1 and TRBJ2-7, with unresolved D. Germline loops: CDR1 SGHRS, CDR2 YFSETQ. Trimming cost V 1 base and J 3 bases, with 8 bases left between them. CDR3 size: 13 residues. CDR3 DNA: TGCGCCAGCAGCTTGAGTCCGGGCTACGAGCAGTACTTC. Encoded protein: CASSLSPGYEQYF.

The V and J genes are TRBV6-2 or TRBV6-3 and TRBJ2-7; TRBD2 matches at 10 bases. Per germline, CDR1 MNHEY and CDR2 SVGEGT. V shed 4 bases, J shed 3 bases, and the junction held 3 bases outside the gene matches. The CDR3 sequence is 14 residues long. The CDR3 DNA is TGTGCCAGCAGTTTTAGCGGGAGGAACTACGAGCAGTACGTC. Encoded protein: CASSFSGRNYEQYV.

This clone has just a few counts. The V call is TRBV9, the J call TRBJ2-7; the D gene is possibly TRBD2 (5 bases). The CDR3 consists of 14 residues. Germline V gives CDR1 SGDLS, CDR2 YYNGEE. Trimming stripped 3 bases from V and 4 bases from J, with 14 bases between. The DNA of the CDR3 is TGTGCCAGCAGCGCTGGACTGAATCGGTACGAGCAGTACTTC. This translates into CASSAGLNRYEQYF.

CDR3 DNA: TGTGCCGGGAACTCAGGGGACAATGAGCAGTTCTTC. Protein product: CAGNSGDNEQFF. V usage is TRBV19 and J usage is TRBJ2-1; tentatively, D is TRBD1 (6 bases). This CDR3 is built from 12 residues. The V gene lost 11 bases and the J gene lost 5 bases, with 13 bases spanning the gap. Germline assignment: CDR1 LNHDA and CDR2 SQIVND (reference sequence).

This sequence joins TRBV10-3 and TRBJ1-2, with a weak D call TRBD1 (6 bases). The V end was cut by 2 bases, the J end by 3 bases, with 13 bases between. In germline, CDR1 is ENHRY, CDR2 SYGVKD. The CDR3 loop spans 15 amino acids. The CDR3 loop reads CAISERDTIDYGYTF. The CDR3 coding sequence is TGTGCCATCAGTGAGCGGGACACTATAGACTATGGCTACACCTTC.

The chain links TRBV19 to TRBJ2-2; TRBD1 matches 7 bases. CDR3 length equals 15 residues. V lost 6 bases, J lost 0 bases, and 4 bases stayed unmatched. CDR1 and CDR2 (germline): LNHDA, SQIVND (reference sequence). Written as DNA, the CDR3 is TGTGCCAGTAGCTGGACAGGATCGAACACCGGGGAGCTGTTTTTT. Protein product: CASSWTGSNTGELFF.

The rearrangement joins TRBV29-1 to TRBJ1-4; 7 nucleotides match TRBD1. J lost 6 bases, V lost 7 bases, and 8 bases had no gene match. Germline-derived CDR1 and CDR2 are SQVTM and ANQGSEA. The length of the CDR3 is 13 residues. In DNA form, the CDR3 reads TGCAGCGCCTACAGGGGTTTGGATGAAAAACTGTTTTTT. Translating it yields CSAYRGLDEKLFF.

This clone was observed a single time. The chain is built from TRBV7-9 and TRBJ2-2, with 10 nucleotides matching TRBD2. The ends lost 5 bases at V and 4 bases at J; junction bases unmatched: 4. The CDR3 consists of 15 residues. Germline CDR1 and CDR2: SEHNR and FQNEAQ (reference sequence). The CDR3 reads CASSRSGGATGELFF. As DNA, the CDR3 is TGTGCCAGCAGCCGAAGCGGGGGGGCCACCGGGGAGCTGTTTTTT.

The chain is built from TRBV5-1 and TRBJ2-3, with TRBD1 matching over 9 bases. The germline V gene has CDR1 SGHRS and CDR2 YFSETQ. Trimming at V came to 4 bases and at J to 4 bases, leaving 10 bases not matched to a gene. The CDR3 sequence is 16 residues long. The CDR3 DNA reads as TGCGCCAGCAGCCCGGGCCTGGGGACAGGGTCAGATACGCAGTATTTT. Amino acid sequence: CASSPGLGTGSDTQYF.

J is TRBJ1-5 and V is TRBV12-3 or TRBV12-4; D remains unclear. With 1 base removed from V and 8 bases from J, the gap between germline ends came to 9 bases. The CDR3 extends over 13 amino acids. CDR3 amino acids: CASSLVTIEPQHF. The CDR3 DNA follows: TGTGCCAGCAGTTTAGTGACAATTGAGCCCCAGCATTTT.

The chain carries TRBV7-9 and TRBJ1-3; D not certain. Deletions cut 0 bases from V and 3 bases from J, with 6 bases between. Germline-derived CDR1 and CDR2 are SEHNR and FQNEAQ (reference sequence). There are 14 residues in the CDR3. The DNA of the CDR3 is TGTGCCAGCAGCTTAGCGAGGGATGGAAACACCATATATTTT. Residues: CASSLARDGNTIYF.

The rearrangement uses TRBV30 and TRBJ1-4; 7 bases align to TRBD1. V was clipped by 1 base and J by 7 bases; unmatched bases: 3. Germline assignment: CDR1 GTSNPN and CDR2 SVGIG (reference sequence). This CDR3 is built from 13 residues. The CDR3 DNA follows: TGTGCCTGGAGTGGTCAGGGGGTTGAAAAACTGTTTTTT. Protein sequence: CAWSGQGVEKLFF.

The rearrangement links TRBV2 to TRBJ2-5, with 7 bases fitting TRBD1. Unmatched junction bases numbered 6, after V lost 6 bases and J lost 2 bases. Germline V gene sequence: CDR1 SNHLY, CDR2 FYNNEI. CDR3 length: 14 residues. The CDR3 loop is CASRPGTAQETQYF. The CDR3 coding sequence is TGTGCCAGCAGACCCGGGACAGCACAAGAGACCCAGTACTTC.